This T cell receptor beta chain was captured by sequencing in a study of T cell changes during pregnancy in multiple sclerosis (dated by TCRdb to the late 2010s). As for the study more broadly: The study looked at changes in the T cell repertoire across pregnancy in women with multiple sclerosis.

The library was built by means of the immunoSEQ multiplex PCR assay. TCRdb took over this immuneACCESS table, retaining in-frame rearrangements with V and J assigned. Such tables are incomplete; in checked studies, under half of the missing clones stem from an unresolved V gene, and the remainder is unexplained. The sample data list around 100,000 clones, and approximately 90% of these were observed just once. Of the sample, 1.9% falls within the top ten clones. Germline trimming: 10 bases from V, 4 bases from J; junction bases outside gene matches: 10. The CDR3 sequence holds 14 residues, the cysteine and phenylalanine included. This entry keeps only the CDR3 DNA: 42 bases, framed from base 1. CDR1 and CDR2 are drawn from the germline V gene: ENHRY, SYGVKD. Points on this clone: Its binding antigen is unknown. One base away there is no much larger clone; base qualities are not given.

The chain was built from TRBV10-3 and TRBJ1-2; TRBD1 aligns with 9 central bases. This specimen was peripheral blood, taken after pregnancy. This TCR was sampled from a female donor with multiple sclerosis, enrolled in a pregnancy study. The CDR3 reads CATTTGGPIYGYTF. The bases are TGTGCCACCACCACAGGGGGCCCTATCTATGGCTACACCTTC.